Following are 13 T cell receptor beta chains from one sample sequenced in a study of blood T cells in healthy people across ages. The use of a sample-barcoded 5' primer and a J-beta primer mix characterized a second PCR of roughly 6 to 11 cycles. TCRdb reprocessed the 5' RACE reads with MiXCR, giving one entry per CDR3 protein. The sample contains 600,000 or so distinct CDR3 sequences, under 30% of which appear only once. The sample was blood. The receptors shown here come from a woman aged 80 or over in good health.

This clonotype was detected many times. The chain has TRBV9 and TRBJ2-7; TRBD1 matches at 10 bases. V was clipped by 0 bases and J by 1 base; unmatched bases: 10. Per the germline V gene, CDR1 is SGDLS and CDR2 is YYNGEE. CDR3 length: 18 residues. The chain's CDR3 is CASSVDEEGTGVSYEQYF. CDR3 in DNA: TGTGCCAGCAGCGTAGACGAAGAGGGGACAGGGGTTTCCTACGAGCAGTACTTC.

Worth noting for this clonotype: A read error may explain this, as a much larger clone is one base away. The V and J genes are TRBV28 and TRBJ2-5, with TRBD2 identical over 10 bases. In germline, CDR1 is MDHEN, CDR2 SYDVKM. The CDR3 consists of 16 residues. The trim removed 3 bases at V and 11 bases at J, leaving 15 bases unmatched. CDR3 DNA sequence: TGTGCCAGCAGTTTGGGAGGAGCGGGGGGGCCGGATGAGCAGTACTTC. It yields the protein CASSLGGAGGPDEQYF.

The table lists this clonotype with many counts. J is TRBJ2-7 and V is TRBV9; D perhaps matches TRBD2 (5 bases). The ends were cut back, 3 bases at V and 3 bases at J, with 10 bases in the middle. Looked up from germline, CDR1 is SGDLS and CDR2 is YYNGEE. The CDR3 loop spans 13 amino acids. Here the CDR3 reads CASSAGWGYEQYF. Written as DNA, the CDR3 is TGTGCCAGCAGCGCGGGGTGGGGCTACGAGCAGTACTTC.

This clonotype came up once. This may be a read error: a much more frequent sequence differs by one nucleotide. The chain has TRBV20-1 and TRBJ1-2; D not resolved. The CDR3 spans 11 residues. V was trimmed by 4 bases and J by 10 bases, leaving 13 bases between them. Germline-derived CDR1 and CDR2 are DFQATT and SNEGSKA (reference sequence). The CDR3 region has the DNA TGCAGTGCTATATACAACGAGGACTACACCTTC. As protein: CSAIYNEDYTF.

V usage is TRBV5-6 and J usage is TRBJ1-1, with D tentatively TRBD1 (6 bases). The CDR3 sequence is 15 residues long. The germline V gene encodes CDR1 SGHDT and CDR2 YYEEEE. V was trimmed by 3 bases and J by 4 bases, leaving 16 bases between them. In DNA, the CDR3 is TGTGCCAGCAGCTCCTACAGGGTTGGAAGCACTGAAGCTTTCTTT. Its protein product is CASSSYRVGSTEAFF.

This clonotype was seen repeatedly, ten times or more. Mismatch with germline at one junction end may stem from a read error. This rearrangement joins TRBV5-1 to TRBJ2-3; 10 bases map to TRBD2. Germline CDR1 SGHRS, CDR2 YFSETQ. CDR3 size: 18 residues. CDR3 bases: TGCGCCAGCAGGTTGGGGCTAGCGGGGGCCCTGAGCACAGATACGCAGTATTTT. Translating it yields CASRLGLAGALSTDTQYF.

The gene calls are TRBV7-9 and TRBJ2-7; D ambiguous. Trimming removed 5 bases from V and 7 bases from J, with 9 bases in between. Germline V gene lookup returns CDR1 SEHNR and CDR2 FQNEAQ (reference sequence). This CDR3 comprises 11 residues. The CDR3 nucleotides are TGTGCCAGCAGCCAGTTGGAAGAGCAGTACTTC. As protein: CASSQLEEQYF.

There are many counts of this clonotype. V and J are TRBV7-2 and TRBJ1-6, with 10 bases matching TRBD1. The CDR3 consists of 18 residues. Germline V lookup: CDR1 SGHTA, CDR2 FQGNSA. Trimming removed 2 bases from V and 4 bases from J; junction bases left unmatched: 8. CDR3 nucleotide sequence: TGTGCCAGCAGCTTACAGGGTGGGACAGGGGCTTATAATTCACCCCTCCACTTT. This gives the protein CASSLQGGTGAYNSPLHF.

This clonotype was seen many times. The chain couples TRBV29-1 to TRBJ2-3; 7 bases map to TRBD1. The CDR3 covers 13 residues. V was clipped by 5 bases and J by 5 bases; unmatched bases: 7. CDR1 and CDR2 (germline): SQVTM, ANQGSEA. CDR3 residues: CSVLAGGLDTQYF. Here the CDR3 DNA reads TGCAGCGTTCTGGCAGGGGGTTTAGATACGCAGTATTTT.

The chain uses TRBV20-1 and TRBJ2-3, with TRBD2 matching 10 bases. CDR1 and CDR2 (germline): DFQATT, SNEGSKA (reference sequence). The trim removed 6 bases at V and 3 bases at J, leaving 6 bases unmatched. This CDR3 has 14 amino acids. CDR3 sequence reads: CSAERGGLTDTQYF. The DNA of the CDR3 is TGCAGTGCCGAGCGGGGGGGCCTAACAGATACGCAGTATTTT.

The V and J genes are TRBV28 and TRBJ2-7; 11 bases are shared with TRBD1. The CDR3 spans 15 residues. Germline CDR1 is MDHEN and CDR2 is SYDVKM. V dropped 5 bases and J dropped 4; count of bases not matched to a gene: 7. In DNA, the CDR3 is TGTGCCAGCAGTACCCCGGGACAGGGGGGATACGAGCAGTACTTC. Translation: CASSTPGQGGYEQYF.

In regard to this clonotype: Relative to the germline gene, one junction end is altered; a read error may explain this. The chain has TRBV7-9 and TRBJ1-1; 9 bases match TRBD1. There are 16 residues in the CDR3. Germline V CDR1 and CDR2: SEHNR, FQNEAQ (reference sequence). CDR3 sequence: CAGSADRGLMNTEAFF. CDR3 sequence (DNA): TGTGCCGGCAGCGCCGACAGGGGGTTAATGAACACTGAAGCTTTCTTT.

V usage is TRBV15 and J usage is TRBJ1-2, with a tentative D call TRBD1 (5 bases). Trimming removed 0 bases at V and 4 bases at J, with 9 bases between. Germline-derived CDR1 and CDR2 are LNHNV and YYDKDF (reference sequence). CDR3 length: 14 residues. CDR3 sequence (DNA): TGTGCCACCAGCAGAGAGGAGGGACCCTATGGCTACACCTTC. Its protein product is CATSREEGPYGYTF. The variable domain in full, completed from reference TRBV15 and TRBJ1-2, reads DAMVIQNPRYQVTQFGKPVTLSCSQTLNHNVMYWYQQKSSQAPKLLFHYYDKDFNNEADTPDNFQSRRPNTSFCFLDIRSPGLGDTAMYLCATSREEGPYGYTFGSGTRLTVV.